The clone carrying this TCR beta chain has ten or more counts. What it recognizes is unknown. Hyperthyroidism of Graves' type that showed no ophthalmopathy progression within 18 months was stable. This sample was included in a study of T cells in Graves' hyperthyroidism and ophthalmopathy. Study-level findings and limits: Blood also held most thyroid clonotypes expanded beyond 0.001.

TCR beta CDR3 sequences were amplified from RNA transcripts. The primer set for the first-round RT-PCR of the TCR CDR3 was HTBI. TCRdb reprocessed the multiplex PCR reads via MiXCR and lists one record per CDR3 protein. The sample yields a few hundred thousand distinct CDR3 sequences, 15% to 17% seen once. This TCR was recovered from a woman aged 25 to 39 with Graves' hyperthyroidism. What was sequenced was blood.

CDR3 sequence reads: CASSLAVGGGTEAFF. The DNA for the CDR3 is TGTGCCAGCAGCTTGGCCGTAGGTGGGGGCACTGAAGCTTTCTTT. J is TRBJ1-1 and V is TRBV5-5; a possible D gene is TRBD1 (5 bases). Germline loops: CDR1 SGHKS, CDR2 YYEKEE (reference sequence). The CDR3 covers 15 residues. V lost 0 bases and J 4 bases, leaving 13 bases between the germline ends.